Listed below are T cell receptor beta chains from one sample, sequenced in a study of beta chain features in type 1 diabetes. Sequenced by immunoSEQ multiplex PCR; TCRdb stores in-frame clones only, minus some. The sample lists roughly 700,000 clones, about an eighth occurring once. The sequenced sample was naive CD4+ T cells from blood. Receptor source: a man between 18 and 35 years old with type 1 diabetes. Both conserved end residues are part of each CDR3. The D gene is left open where the match is weak. Rows may omit the clone size; those that give it use once, few, many or a size class.

clone_size	v_call	cdr3_length	d_call	j_call	cdr3_nt	cdr3_aa
NA	TRBV10-3	13	NA	TRBJ1-5	TGTGCCATCAGTGAGCATACGGGACAGCCCCAGCATTTT	CAISEHTGQPQHF
few	TRBV7-9	14	NA	TRBJ2-1	TGTGCCAGCAGCTTAGCCGGGACTGACAATGAGCAGTTCTTC	CASSLAGTDNEQFF
NA	TRBV10-3	14	NA	TRBJ1-5	TGTGCCATCAGTGATGACAGCTTCAATCAGCCCCAGCATTTT	CAISDDSFNQPQHF
NA	TRBV18	13	NA	TRBJ2-3	TGTGCCAGCTCACCACCTTCAACAGATACGCAGTATTTT	CASSPPSTDTQYF
NA	TRBV10-3	14	NA	TRBJ2-1	TGTGCCATCAGTGATGTCAAGGTGAGCAGAGAGCAGTTCTTC	CAISDVKVSREQFF
few	TRBV5-1	13	NA	TRBJ2-1	TGCGCCAGCAGCTTGAGGGTCAGGGATGAGCAGTTCTTC	CASSLRVRDEQFF
few	TRBV25-1	16	NA	TRBJ1-5	TGTGCCAGCAGTGATCTCGGGGGGGCGAACAATCAGCCCCAGCATTTT	CASSDLGGANNQPQHF
few	TRBV10-3	15	TRBD2	TRBJ2-3	TGTGCCACCCTCCTCACTAGCGGGAGCACAGATACGCAGTATTTT	CATLLTSGSTDTQYF
few	TRBV6-1	12	NA	TRBJ2-3	TGTGCCACCTGGACCTTCACAGATACGCAGTATTTT	CATWTFTDTQYF
NA	TRBV11-2	15	NA	TRBJ2-1	TGTGCCAGCAGCTTTATTGGCGACAGGTACAATGAGCAGTTCTTC	CASSFIGDRYNEQFF
NA	TRBV29-1	15	NA	TRBJ2-3	TGCAGTTCACGGGGGGCGTCGACTAGCACAGATACGCAGTATTTT	CSSRGASTSTDTQYF
NA	TRBV23-1	18	NA	TRBJ2-2	TGCGCCAGCAGTCAATCTGATGACCAAAGGCGGTGGACCGGGGAGCTGTTTTTT	CASSQSDDQRRWTGELFF
few	TRBV30	15	TRBD1	TRBJ1-5	TGTGCCTGGAGCCGAGGACAGGGGCATAATCAGCCCCAGCATTTT	CAWSRGQGHNQPQHF
NA	TRBV5-1	17	TRBD2	TRBJ2-1	TGCGCCAGCAGGGCCGGGACTAGCGGGGCGGTCTACAATGAGCAGTTCTTC	CASRAGTSGAVYNEQFF
few	TRBV7-2	14	TRBD1	TRBJ1-5	TGTGCCAGCAGCGCCGGGACAGGGGGTCAGCCCCAGCATTTT	CASSAGTGGQPQHF
few	TRBV10-3	13	TRBD1	TRBJ2-1	TGTGCCATCACTGGACAGGGGTCGGATGAGCAGTTCTTC	CAITGQGSDEQFF
NA	TRBV11-2	18	TRBD2	TRBJ2-7	TGTGCCAGCAGCCTAGATTCAAGCGGGACCGCTACACCCTACGAGCAGTACTTC	CASSLDSSGTATPYEQYF